This TCR beta chain was observed in a study of response to subunit inactivated influenza vaccine. TCRdb passed the RT-PCR reads through MiXCR, listing each CDR3 protein once. The sample contains 500,000 to 600,000 distinct CDR3 sequences, over 9.5% of which appear only once. Turning to this clonotype: Its antigen is as yet unknown.

Points from the study as a whole: There was a suggestion from the authors that each seasonal influenza vaccination recruits few new T cells.

This CDR3 region has 14 residues. CDR1 MNHNS and CDR2 SASEGT come from the germline V gene. V was cut by 6 bases and J by 5 bases, with 13 bases left in between. This rearrangement joins TRBV6-1 to TRBJ2-2; D possibly corresponds to TRBD1 (6 bases). Here the sequenced sample was PBMCs from blood, taken on the day of vaccination. The receptor was derived from a man aged 50-59 years who received an inactivated influenza vaccine. The CDR3 loop reads CASSPSRGTGELFF. CDR3 sequence (DNA): TGTGCCAGCAGCCCAAGCAGGGGTACCGGGGAGCTGTTTTTT.